The 10 T cell receptor beta chains presented below share a single source sample, sequenced in a study of blood T cells in healthy people across ages (dated by TCRdb to between 2015 and 2017). Receptor libraries were prepared by 5' RACE. Sequenced using an Illumina HiSeq 2500. A second 7 to 11 cycle PCR used a sample-barcoded 5' primer and a J-beta primer mix. TCRdb reprocessing: public reads trimmed at Q25 with fastp, clones called with MiXCR, in-frame beta chains kept. CDR3 protein sequences are deduplicated, and each keeps its most common genes and DNA. The sample contains 700,000 or so distinct CDR3 sequences, approximately 40% of them found a single time. The top ten hold about 32% of the sample. The source material was blood. The receptors here all came from an elderly man in good health.

V usage is TRBV9 and J usage is TRBJ2-3; perhaps TRBD2 as D (5 bases). The CDR3 is 15 amino acids. V lost 0 bases, J lost 0 bases, and 8 bases lay in between. Germline CDR1 reads SGDLS; CDR2 reads YYNGEE. The CDR3 nucleotides are TGTGCCAGCAGCGTAGCCGGGGTAAGCACAGATACGCAGTATTTT. It encodes CASSVAGVSTDTQYF.

This clonotype was counted a few times. This chain joins TRBV4-3 and TRBJ2-2, with D hard to call. V lost 0 bases and J 6 bases, leaving 11 bases between the germline ends. The CDR3 totals 15 residues. CDR1 and CDR2 (germline): LGHNA, YSLEER. The CDR3 DNA is TGCGCCAGCAGCCAAGATCAAGCCAACCCCGGGGAGCTGTTTTTT. Protein sequence: CASSQDQANPGELFF.

The chain couples TRBV20-1 to TRBJ2-3, with 12 bases fitting TRBD1. This CDR3 contains 15 residues. CDR1 and CDR2 (germline): DFQATT, SNEGSKA (reference sequence). Unmatched junction bases numbered 7, after V lost 5 bases and J lost 4 bases. CDR3 protein: CSAHKGQGAADTQYF. DNA for the CDR3: TGCAGTGCTCATAAGGGACAGGGGGCCGCAGATACGCAGTATTTT.

The chain couples TRBV12-3 or TRBV12-4 to TRBJ1-4; D is perhaps TRBD1 (6 bases). V lost 5 bases and J lost 6, with 13 bases in between. The CDR3 contains 14 residues. This chain's CDR3 is CASSAGAPDEKLFF. The DNA of the CDR3 is TGTGCCAGCAGTGCAGGGGCGCCCGATGAAAAACTGTTTTTT.

This chain links TRBV20-1 with TRBJ2-5; a weak D match, TRBD2 (6 bases). Germline V CDR1 and CDR2: DFQATT, SNEGSKA (reference sequence). This CDR3 contains 16 residues. Trimming cost V 0 bases and J 3 bases, with 17 bases left between them. The CDR3: CSARDTGLATKETQYF. Here the CDR3 DNA reads TGCAGTGCTAGAGATACGGGGCTAGCGACTAAAGAGACCCAGTACTTC.

The chain carries TRBV6-2 or TRBV6-3 and TRBJ2-1; tentatively, D is TRBD1 or TRBD2 (5 bases each). Trimming left V 5 bases short and J 0 bases short, with 14 bases between. Germline V lookup: CDR1 MNHEY, CDR2 SVGEGT. The CDR3 covers 16 residues. Here the CDR3 reads CASSGDELSSYNEQFF. The CDR3 nucleotides read TGTGCCAGCAGTGGGGACGAGCTGAGCTCCTACAATGAGCAGTTCTTC.

This clonotype was seen only a few times. The rearrangement joins TRBV5-1 to TRBJ2-5, with unresolved D. The CDR3 is 14 amino acids. The V end lost 0 bases, the J end lost 3 bases, and 9 bases lay between the germline ends. Germline CDR1 is SGHRS and CDR2 is YFSETQ. The CDR3 loop reads CASSLDRGEETQYF. CDR3 nucleotide sequence: TGCGCCAGCAGCTTGGATCGTGGCGAAGAGACCCAGTACTTC.

V is TRBV5-1 and J is TRBJ1-3; no reliable D call. The V end was cut by 2 bases, the J end by 0 bases, with 9 bases between. Per germline, CDR1 SGHRS and CDR2 YFSETQ. The CDR3 is 15 amino acids. CDR3 bases: TGCGCCAGCAGCTTTGCCGATTTCTCTGGAAACACCATATATTTT. Protein: CASSFADFSGNTIYF. Drawing the rest from reference TRBV5-1 and TRBJ1-3, the complete variable domain is KAGVTQTPRYLIKTRGQQVTLSCSPISGHRSVSWYQQTPGQGLQFLFEYFSETQRNKGNFPGRFSGRQFSNSRSEMNVSTLELGDSALYLCASSFADFSGNTIYFGEGSWLTVV.

The rearrangement links TRBV24-1 to TRBJ2-2, with TRBD2 as a possible D gene (5 bases). The CDR3 extends over 13 amino acids. Germline V gene data show CDR1 as KGHDR and CDR2 as SFDVKD. Deletions cut 8 bases from V and 1 base from J, with 7 bases between. The CDR3 nucleotides read TGTGCCACCACAGCGGAGAACACCGGGGAGCTGTTTTTT. Residues: CATTAENTGELFF.

This clonotype was recorded only once. A read error may explain this, as a much larger clone is one base away. This chain connects TRBV11-3 to TRBJ2-1; perhaps TRBD2 as D (5 bases). The CDR3 totals 13 residues. Germline-derived CDR1 and CDR2 are SGHNT and YENEEA. Trimming pared 5 bases from V and 4 bases from J, leaving 9 bases between. CDR3 sequence: CASSRPGYNEQFF. The CDR3 DNA sequence: TGTGCCAGCAGCCGTCCGGGATACAATGAGCAGTTCTTC.